These 27 T cell receptor beta chains came from one sample sequenced in a study of TIL therapy for anti-PD-1-resistant metastatic lung cancer. Sample time point: pre-treatment sample, taken before nivolumab and TIL therapy. Sequencing used immunoSEQ v3. The table came from immunoSEQ multiplex PCR; TCRdb's copy has only in-frame clones and leaves some out. The table lists around 55,000 clones, approximately 78% of them singletons. Sequenced material: blood, taken at baseline. These receptors all come from a person aged 25-79 years with non-small cell lung cancer.

This chain links TRBV5-1 with TRBJ2-3, with TRBD1 matching 8 bases. Germline CDR1 reads SGHRS; CDR2 reads YFSETQ. This CDR3 comprises 14 residues. The V segment lost 4 bases and the J segment 4 bases; nucleotides outside the gene matches: 5. The CDR3 DNA sequence: TGCGCCAGCAGCGAGGACAGGGACGCAGATACGCAGTATTTT. Protein sequence: CASSEDRDADTQYF.

The J gene is TRBJ2-3, the V gene TRBV7-9; 11 bases agree with TRBD2. V lost 5 bases to trimming and J lost 2 bases; unmatched junction nucleotides: 3. Per the germline V gene, CDR1 is SEHNR and CDR2 is FQNEAQ (reference sequence). The CDR3 runs to 15 residues. CDR3 amino acids: CASSTSGGITDTQYF. The CDR3 nucleotides read TGTGCCAGCAGCACTAGCGGGGGTATCACAGATACGCAGTATTTT.

This sequence joins TRBV5-1 and TRBJ2-1, with TRBD2 matching over 7 bases. The CDR3 has 14 amino acids. Germline-derived CDR1 and CDR2 are SGHRS and YFSETQ. V trimming: 1 base; J trimming: 8 bases; junction bases outside the gene matches: 6. CDR3 nucleotide sequence: TGCGCCAGCAGCTTGCGACGGGGGGAGGATGAGCAGTTCTTC. Translated, it gives CASSLRRGEDEQFF.

This chain connects TRBV4-3 to TRBJ1-2; D uncertain. The CDR3 consists of 14 residues. CDR1 LGHNA and CDR2 YSLEER come from the germline V gene. V was clipped by 0 bases and J by 7 bases, with 12 bases between them. The CDR3 loop reads CASSQDLGNGGYTF. CDR3 bases: TGCGCCAGCAGCCAAGATCTGGGGAACGGTGGCTACACCTTC.

This clone appeared a few times. The chain recombines TRBV6-1 with TRBJ2-6; either TRBD1 or TRBD2 may supply D (5 bases each). The CDR3 spans 15 residues. CDR1 is MNHNS and CDR2 is SASEGT in the germline V gene. The V and J ends lost 3 bases and 1 base respectively, with 7 bases between them. The DNA for the CDR3 is TGTGCCAGCAGTGAGGGGGAGTCTGGGGCCAACGTCCTGACTTTC. Encoded protein: CASSEGESGANVLTF.

The V gene is TRBV30, the J gene TRBJ1-5; D is ambiguous. The CDR3 totals 13 residues. Germline CDR1 and CDR2: GTSNPN and SVGIG (reference sequence). Trimming pared 0 bases from V and 9 bases from J, leaving 12 bases between. As DNA, the CDR3 is TGTGCCTGGAGTGTTTCCTCGGGAGGGCCCCAGCATTTT. Its translation: CAWSVSSGGPQHF.

V gene TRBV28 combines with J gene TRBJ1-2; D gene ambiguous. The CDR3 is made up of 12 amino acids. Germline-derived CDR1 and CDR2 are MDHEN and SYDVKM. V lost 3 bases, J lost 8 bases, and 10 bases lay in between. CDR3 DNA sequence: TGTGCCAGCAGTTTGATAGGGAGGGGCTACACCTTC. Translated, it gives CASSLIGRGYTF.

V is TRBV28 and J is TRBJ1-1; TRBD1 agrees at 8 bases. CDR3 length equals 18 residues. From germline, CDR1 is MDHEN and CDR2 SYDVKM. With 4 bases clipped from V and 4 bases from J, the junction kept 17 bases outside the gene matches. CDR3 DNA: TGTGCCAGCAGTTCCCGCTTTCACGCAGGGGGCCGTGGCACTGAAGCTTTCTTT. Protein sequence: CASSSRFHAGGRGTEAFF.

This chain connects TRBV7-9 to TRBJ2-7, with 7 nucleotides matching TRBD1. Germline values: CDR1 SEHNR, CDR2 FQNEAQ (reference sequence). V dropped 6 bases and J dropped 4; count of bases not matched to a gene: 12. This CDR3 is built from 15 residues. In DNA, the CDR3 is TGTGCCAGCAGACCGGGGTTGACAGGGTCGTACGAGCAGTACTTC. Protein product: CASRPGLTGSYEQYF. Together with reference TRBV7-9 and TRBJ2-7, the CDR3 gives the full variable domain: DTGVSQNPRHKITKRGQNVTFRCDPISEHNRLYWYRQTLGQGPEFLTYFQNEAQLEKSRLLSDRFSAERPKGSFSTLEIQRTEQGDSAMYLCASRPGLTGSYEQYFGPGTRLTVT.

The chain uses TRBV24-1 and TRBJ2-2; D possibly uses TRBD1 or TRBD2 (5 bases each). Trimming stripped 0 bases from V and 1 base from J, with 11 bases between. Germline V gene sequence: CDR1 KGHDR, CDR2 SFDVKD. The CDR3 has 17 amino acids. This CDR3 reads CATSDLQEGRNTGELFF. DNA of the CDR3: TGTGCCACCAGTGATTTGCAAGAGGGGAGGAACACCGGGGAGCTGTTTTTT.

CDR3 loop: CASSLGQGTDTQYF. CDR3 coding DNA: TGTGCCAGCAGTCTCGGACAGGGAACAGATACGCAGTATTTT. The chain has TRBV2 and TRBJ2-3; TRBD1 matches at 8 bases. CDR3 length: 14 amino acids. V was clipped by 5 bases and J by 3 bases; unmatched bases: 4. Germline-derived CDR1 and CDR2 are SNHLY and FYNNEI.

The chain recombines TRBV19 with TRBJ2-7; 12 positions agree with TRBD1. The CDR3 is made up of 15 amino acids. Germline V lookup: CDR1 LNHDA, CDR2 SQIVND (reference sequence). V gave up 7 bases and J gave up 2 bases; unmatched junction bases: 6. The CDR3 nucleotides read TGTGCCAGTACCCCCGGGACAGGGGGCGCCTACGAGCAGTACTTC. This encodes CASTPGTGGAYEQYF.

CDR3 amino acids: CASSQDLNIQYF. The CDR3 DNA follows: TGCGCCAGCAGTCAGGACTTAAACATTCAGTACTTC. The chain joins TRBV5-1 to TRBJ2-4; tentatively, D is TRBD2 (5 bases). This CDR3 is 12 amino acids long. Trimming cost V 5 bases and J 6 bases, with 9 bases left between them. Germline CDR1 reads SGHRS; CDR2 reads YFSETQ.

J is TRBJ2-7 and V is TRBV30; no definite D call. Per germline, CDR1 GTSNPN and CDR2 SVGIG (reference sequence). The CDR3 consists of 10 residues. With 5 bases removed from V and 4 bases from J, the gap between germline ends came to 6 bases. CDR3 region: CAWGTYEQYF. Written as DNA, the CDR3 is TGTGCCTGGGGCACTTACGAGCAGTACTTC.

This clone came up a few times. The V call is TRBV19, the J call TRBJ1-6; D is unresolved. Germline V gene lookup returns CDR1 LNHDA and CDR2 SQIVND (reference sequence). The V end was cut by 7 bases, the J end by 9 bases, with 22 bases between. This CDR3 is 16 amino acids long. The CDR3 loop is CASTGVTWSSSSPLHF. CDR3 nucleotides: TGTGCCAGTACCGGCGTGACGTGGTCTTCGAGTTCACCCCTCCACTTT.

The V call is TRBV7-2, the J call TRBJ2-5; a possible D gene is TRBD1 (6 bases). Germline V gives CDR1 SGHTA, CDR2 FQGNSA. The ends were cut back, 3 bases at V and 2 bases at J, with 13 bases in the middle. This CDR3 region has 15 residues. The CDR3 sequence is CASSFSGQFQETQYF. DNA of the CDR3: TGTGCCAGCAGCTTCTCCGGACAGTTTCAAGAGACCCAGTACTTC.

A few counts support this clone. The chain is built from TRBV18 and TRBJ1-2, with 7 bases fitting TRBD1. Germline lookup yields CDR1 KGHSH and CDR2 LQKENI. Trimming took 2 bases from V and 8 from J; bases not matched to a gene: 8. The CDR3 totals 14 residues. The CDR3 region is CASSPGQVPGGYTF. In DNA form, the CDR3 reads TGTGCCAGCTCACCAGGACAGGTCCCGGGAGGCTACACCTTC.

The J gene is TRBJ2-3, the V gene TRBV5-1, with D unclear. Germline values: CDR1 SGHRS, CDR2 YFSETQ. V was shortened by 0 bases and J by 1 base, with 9 bases between the two germline ends. The CDR3 contains 15 residues. CDR3 nucleotides: TGCGCCAGCAGCTTGGGACTGGTCGGCACAGATACGCAGTATTTT. This codes for CASSLGLVGTDTQYF.

The J gene is TRBJ1-4, the V gene TRBV18, with no clear D. The length of the CDR3 is 13 residues. V was cut by 5 bases and J by 4 bases, with 8 bases left in between. Germline lookup yields CDR1 KGHSH and CDR2 LQKENI. DNA for the CDR3: TGTGCCAGCTCAGGCCAGAATAATGAAAAACTGTTTTTT. It encodes CASSGQNNEKLFF.

V and J are TRBV29-1 and TRBJ1-2, with a tentative D call TRBD1 (5 bases). V gave up 5 bases and J gave up 8 bases, with 24 bases separating them. In germline, CDR1 is SQVTM, CDR2 ANQGSEA. The CDR3 runs to 15 residues. The CDR3 spells CSVHRPRGSDGGYTF. DNA of the CDR3: TGCAGCGTTCATCGACCGCGGGGCAGTGACGGAGGCTACACCTTC.

This clone was counted once. CDR3 sequence: CASSYSGGSYNEQFF. Here the CDR3 DNA reads TGTGCCAGCAGTTACTCGGGCGGCTCCTACAATGAGCAGTTCTTC. The J gene is TRBJ2-1, the V gene TRBV6-5; no clear D. The CDR3 contains 15 residues. Trimming stripped 0 bases from V and 0 bases from J, with 6 bases between. CDR1 MNHEY and CDR2 SVGAGI come from the germline V gene.

This clone was found a few times. This rearrangement joins TRBV27 to TRBJ2-2; 10 nucleotides line up with TRBD2. Germline V CDR1 and CDR2: MNHEY, SMNVEV (reference sequence). Trimming at V came to 3 bases and at J to 2 bases, leaving 6 bases not matched to a gene. The CDR3 covers 17 residues. This CDR3 reads CASSLSSGSLNTGELFF. CDR3 coding DNA: TGTGCCAGCAGTTTGTCTAGCGGGAGCCTTAACACCGGGGAGCTGTTTTTT.

The chain links TRBV4-1 to TRBJ2-7; 8 positions agree with TRBD1. V shed 0 bases, J shed 5 bases, and the junction held 3 bases outside the gene matches. This CDR3 contains 14 residues. Germline V lookup: CDR1 MGHRA, CDR2 YSYEKL. This CDR3 is CASSQDGQGDEQYF. CDR3 nucleotides: TGCGCCAGCAGCCAAGACGGACAGGGCGACGAGCAGTACTTC.

A single count supports this clone. V is TRBV5-1 and J is TRBJ1-1, with a possible D match to TRBD1 (6 bases). Per germline, CDR1 SGHRS and CDR2 YFSETQ. CDR3 length: 14 amino acids. The V gene lost 5 bases and the J gene lost 4 bases, with 15 bases spanning the gap. This CDR3 is CASRSIGGGTEAFF. The CDR3 DNA follows: TGCGCCAGCAGATCTATTGGAGGGGGCACTGAAGCTTTCTTT. Full variable domain (outside the CDR3, taken from reference TRBV5-1 and TRBJ1-1): KAGVTQTPRYLIKTRGQQVTLSCSPISGHRSVSWYQQTPGQGLQFLFEYFSETQRNKGNFPGRFSGRQFSNSRSEMNVSTLELGDSALYLCASRSIGGGTEAFFGQGTRLTVV.

This chain connects TRBV29-1 to TRBJ1-1, with D perhaps TRBD1 (6 bases). This CDR3 contains 14 residues. V gave up 5 bases and J gave up 6 bases, with 19 bases separating them. Germline CDR1 and CDR2: SQVTM and ANQGSEA. The CDR3 sequence is CSVNRQVLRSEAFF. The CDR3 coding sequence is TGCAGCGTTAACCGACAGGTTCTTAGGTCTGAAGCTTTCTTT.

The genes are TRBV10-1 and TRBJ2-6, with TRBD2 matching 10 bases. Germline V gene data show CDR1 as WNHNN and CDR2 as SYGVQD (reference sequence). Losses at the gene ends were 0 bases for V and 3 bases for J; bases not matched to a gene: 8. The CDR3 has 19 residues. Here the CDR3 reads CASSESTSGGADGANVLTF. Here the CDR3 DNA reads TGCGCCAGCAGTGAGTCGACGAGCGGGGGGGCGGATGGGGCCAACGTCCTGACTTTC.

This clone has just a few counts. V and J are TRBV7-6 and TRBJ1-3; D is possibly TRBD1 (6 bases). The CDR3 runs to 13 residues. The germline gives CDR1 SGHVS, CDR2 FNYEAQ. The V end lost 5 bases, the J end lost 4 bases, and 9 bases lay between the germline ends. CDR3 in amino acids: CASSPGEGNTIYF. In DNA form, the CDR3 reads TGTGCCAGCAGCCCAGGGGAAGGAAACACCATATATTTT.